This TCR beta chain emerged from a study of blood T cells in healthy people across ages. Study results and limitations: In these data, TCR beta diversity tracked strongly with naive T cell percentage. Because sorting was not performed, PBMCs prevented conclusive naive versus antigen-experienced comparison.

This clonotype was counted ten times or more. The antigen is undetermined. This CDR3 is built from 15 residues. The ends were cut back, 5 bases at V and 0 bases at J, with 13 bases in the middle. Germline assignment: CDR1 KGHDR and CDR2 SFDVKD. The authors ran a second PCR of about 7 to 11 cycles using a sample-barcoded 5' primer and a J-beta primer mix. Every single cDNA molecule received a tag from a template-switch adaptor with 12 random nucleotides. TCRdb itself ran the 5' RACE reads through MiXCR, one entry per CDR3 protein. This table has hundreds of thousands of distinct CDR3 sequences, around 48% appearing once.

The chain is built from TRBV24-1 and TRBJ2-7; tentatively, D is TRBD2 (6 bases). Sequencing was carried out using blood. This receptor was obtained from a man aged 25 to 40 in good health. CDR3 DNA sequence: TGTGCCACCAGTGTGGGAGTCGGGGGCTCCTACGAGCAGTACTTC. As protein: CATSVGVGGSYEQYF.